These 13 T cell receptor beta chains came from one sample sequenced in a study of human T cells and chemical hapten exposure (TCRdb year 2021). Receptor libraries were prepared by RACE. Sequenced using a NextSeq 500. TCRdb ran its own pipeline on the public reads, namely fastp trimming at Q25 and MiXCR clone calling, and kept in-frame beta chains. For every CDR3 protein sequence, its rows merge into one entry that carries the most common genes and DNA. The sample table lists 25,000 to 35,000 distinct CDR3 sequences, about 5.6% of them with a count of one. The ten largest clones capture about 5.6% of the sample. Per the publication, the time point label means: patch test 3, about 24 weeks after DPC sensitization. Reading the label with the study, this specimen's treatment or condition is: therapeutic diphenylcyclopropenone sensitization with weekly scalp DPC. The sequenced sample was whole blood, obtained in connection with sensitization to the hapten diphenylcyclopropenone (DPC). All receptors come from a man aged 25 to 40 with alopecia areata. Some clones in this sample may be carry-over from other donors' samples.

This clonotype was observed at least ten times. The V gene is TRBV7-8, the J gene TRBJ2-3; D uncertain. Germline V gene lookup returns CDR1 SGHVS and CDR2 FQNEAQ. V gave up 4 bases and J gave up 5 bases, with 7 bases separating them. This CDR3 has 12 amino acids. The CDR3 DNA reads TGTGCCAGCAGCTCCGGTGGAGATACGCAGTATTTT. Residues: CASSSGGDTQYF.

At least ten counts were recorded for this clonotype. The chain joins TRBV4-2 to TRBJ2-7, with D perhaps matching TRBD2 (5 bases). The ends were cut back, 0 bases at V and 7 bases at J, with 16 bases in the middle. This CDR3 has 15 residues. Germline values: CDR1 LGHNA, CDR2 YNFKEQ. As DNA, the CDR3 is TGTGCCAGCAGCCAAGAAGGGATAGGTACTAGAGAGCAGTACTTC. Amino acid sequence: CASSQEGIGTREQYF.

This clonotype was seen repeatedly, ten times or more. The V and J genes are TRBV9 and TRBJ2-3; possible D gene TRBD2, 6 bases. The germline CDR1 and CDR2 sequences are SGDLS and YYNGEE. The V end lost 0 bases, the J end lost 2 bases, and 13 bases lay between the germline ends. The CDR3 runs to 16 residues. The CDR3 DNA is TGTGCCAGCAGCGTAGGAATTAGCGGAGACACAGATACGCAGTATTTT. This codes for CASSVGISGDTDTQYF.

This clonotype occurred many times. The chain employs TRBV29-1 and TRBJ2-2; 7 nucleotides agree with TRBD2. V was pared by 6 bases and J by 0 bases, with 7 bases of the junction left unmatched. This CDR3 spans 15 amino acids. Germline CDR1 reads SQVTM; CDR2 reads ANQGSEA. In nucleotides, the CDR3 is TGCAGCGTCCTGGGAGGGGTTTCGAACACCGGGGAGCTGTTTTTT. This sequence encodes CSVLGGVSNTGELFF.

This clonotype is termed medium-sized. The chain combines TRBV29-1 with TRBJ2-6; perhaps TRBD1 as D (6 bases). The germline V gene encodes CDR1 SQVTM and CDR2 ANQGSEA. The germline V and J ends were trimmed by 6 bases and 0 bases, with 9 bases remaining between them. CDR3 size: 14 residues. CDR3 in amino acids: CSVEDSSGANVLTF. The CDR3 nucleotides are TGCAGCGTGGAGGACAGCTCTGGGGCCAACGTCCTGACTTTC.

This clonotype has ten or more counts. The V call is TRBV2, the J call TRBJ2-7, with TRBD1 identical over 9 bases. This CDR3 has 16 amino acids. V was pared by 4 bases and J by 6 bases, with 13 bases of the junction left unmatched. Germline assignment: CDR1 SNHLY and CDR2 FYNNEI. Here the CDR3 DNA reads TGTGCCAGCAGTGTCCTCAGACAGGGGGGCTTCACCGAGCAGTACTTC. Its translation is CASSVLRQGGFTEQYF. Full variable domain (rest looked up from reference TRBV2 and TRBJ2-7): EPEVTQTPSHQVTQMGQEVILRCVPISNHLYFYWYRQILGQKVEFLVSFYNNEISEKSEIFDDQFSVERPDGSNFTLKIRSTKLEDSAMYFCASSVLRQGGFTEQYFGPGTRLTVT.

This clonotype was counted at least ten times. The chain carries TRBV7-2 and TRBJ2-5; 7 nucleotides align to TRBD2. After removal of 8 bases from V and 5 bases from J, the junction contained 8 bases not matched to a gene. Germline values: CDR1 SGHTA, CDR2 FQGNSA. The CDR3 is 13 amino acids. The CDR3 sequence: CASLSGVVETQYF. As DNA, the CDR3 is TGTGCCAGCTTAAGCGGGGTGGTGGAGACCCAGTACTTC.

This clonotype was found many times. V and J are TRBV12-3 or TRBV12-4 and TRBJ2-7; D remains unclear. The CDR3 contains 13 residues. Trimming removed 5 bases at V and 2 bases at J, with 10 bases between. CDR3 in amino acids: CASSPVDAYEQYF. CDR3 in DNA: TGTGCCAGCAGTCCCGTGGACGCCTACGAGCAGTACTTC.

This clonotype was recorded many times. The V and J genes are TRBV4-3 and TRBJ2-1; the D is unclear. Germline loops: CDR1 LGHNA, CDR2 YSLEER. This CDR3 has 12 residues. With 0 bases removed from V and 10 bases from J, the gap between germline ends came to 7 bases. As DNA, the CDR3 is TGCGCCAGCAGCCAAGATGCAATCGAGCAGTTCTTC. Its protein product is CASSQDAIEQFF.

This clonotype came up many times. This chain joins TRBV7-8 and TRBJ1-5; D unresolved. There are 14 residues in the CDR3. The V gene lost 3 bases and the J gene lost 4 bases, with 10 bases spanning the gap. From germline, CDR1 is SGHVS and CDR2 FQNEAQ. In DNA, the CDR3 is TGTGCCAGCAGCTTGCGGGATCAGAATCAGCCCCAGCATTTT. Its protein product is CASSLRDQNQPQHF.

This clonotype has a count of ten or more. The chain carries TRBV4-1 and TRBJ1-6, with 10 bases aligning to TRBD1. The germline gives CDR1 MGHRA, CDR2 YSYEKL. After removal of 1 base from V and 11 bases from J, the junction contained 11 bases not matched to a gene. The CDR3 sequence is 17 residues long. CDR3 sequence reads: CASSQGGTGEVGTPLHF. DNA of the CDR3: TGCGCCAGCAGCCAAGGAGGGACAGGGGAGGTTGGAACACCCCTCCACTTT.

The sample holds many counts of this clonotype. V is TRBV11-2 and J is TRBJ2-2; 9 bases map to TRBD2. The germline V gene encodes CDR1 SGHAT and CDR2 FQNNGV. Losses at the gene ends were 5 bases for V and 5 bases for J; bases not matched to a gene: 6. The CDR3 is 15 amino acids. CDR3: CASSVAGDRTGELFF. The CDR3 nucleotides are TGTGCCAGCAGCGTAGCGGGAGATCGAACCGGGGAGCTGTTTTTT.

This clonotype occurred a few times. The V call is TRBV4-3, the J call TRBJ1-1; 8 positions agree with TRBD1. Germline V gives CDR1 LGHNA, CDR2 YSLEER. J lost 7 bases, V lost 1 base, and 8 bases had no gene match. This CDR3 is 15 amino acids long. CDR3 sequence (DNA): TGCGCCAGCAGCCAAGGGACAGGGCAGCAACATGAAGCTTTCTTT. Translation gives CASSQGTGQQHEAFF.